The 32 T cell receptor beta chains reported below all come from one sample, sequenced in a study of T cell responses to AZD1222 COVID-19 vaccine. Assay: immunoSEQ multiplex PCR; the TCRdb copy retains only in-frame clones and omits some. Found here are hundreds of thousands of clones, about 94% of them singletons; the top ten hold around 0.6%. The material sequenced was peripheral blood, taken 28 days after the second AZD1222 dose. These receptors all stem from an adult who received the AZD1222 COVID-19 vaccine.

The chain has TRBV28 and TRBJ2-3; 8 bases are a match to TRBD2. The CDR3 extends over 19 amino acids. Per the germline V gene, CDR1 is MDHEN and CDR2 is SYDVKM. V shed 6 bases, J shed 9 bases, and the junction held 26 bases outside the gene matches. CDR3 region: CASRRFRTSGPFIPLTQYF. Written as DNA, the CDR3 is TGTGCCAGCAGACGTTTTAGAACTAGCGGACCCTTTATCCCCTTAACGCAGTATTTT.

The rearrangement joins TRBV12-3 or TRBV12-4 to TRBJ1-6; TRBD1 matches at 9 bases. There are 12 residues in the CDR3. The V and J ends lost 6 bases and 10 bases, in that order; junction bases with no gene match: 1. The CDR3 protein is CASRTGGSPLHF. In nucleotides, the CDR3 is TGTGCCAGCAGAACAGGGGGCTCACCCCTCCACTTT.

The genes are TRBV5-1 and TRBJ1-6; a possible D gene is TRBD1 (5 bases). Deletions cut 3 bases from V and 6 bases from J, with 10 bases between. The V gene's germline CDR1 is SGHRS and CDR2 YFSETQ. CDR3 size: 14 residues. CDR3 protein: CASSSFDSNSPLHF. CDR3 coding DNA: TGCGCCAGCAGCTCATTCGACAGTAATTCACCCCTCCACTTT.

The chain recombines TRBV21-1 with TRBJ1-2. TRBV21-1 is designated a pseudogene. This CDR3 region has 13 residues. The CDR3 bases are TGTGCCAGCAGCAAAGCGCTGGGCTATGGCTACACCTTC. This codes for CASSKALGYGYTF.

The CDR3 loop is CASSLQGFGTEAFF. The DNA for the CDR3 is TGTGCCAGCAGTTTACAGGGGTTCGGTACTGAAGCTTTCTTT. J is TRBJ1-1 and V is TRBV28; D might be TRBD1 (6 bases). Trimming took off 2 bases at V and 5 bases at J, with 12 bases between the two ends. The germline V gene has CDR1 MDHEN and CDR2 SYDVKM. This CDR3 region has 14 residues.

This sequence joins TRBV2 and TRBJ1-4, with a tentative D call TRBD1 (5 bases). Trimming took 7 bases from V and 7 from J, leaving 19 bases between them. The CDR3 contains 15 residues. Germline CDR1 SNHLY, CDR2 FYNNEI. The CDR3 nucleotides read TGTGCCAGCATGGACCGCGGCAGGGTGGGTGAAAAACTGTTTTTT. Translation gives CASMDRGRVGEKLFF.

This chain uses TRBV28 with TRBJ2-1, with D tentatively TRBD2 (5 bases). V dropped 5 bases and J dropped 6 bases, with 11 bases sitting between them. Germline CDR1 is MDHEN and CDR2 is SYDVKM. The CDR3 totals 13 residues. Here the CDR3 reads CASSHRGFNEQFF. The CDR3 DNA reads as TGTGCCAGCAGTCACCGGGGATTCAATGAGCAGTTCTTC.

This chain's CDR3 is CASSLVNEQFF. The CDR3 bases are TGTGCCAGTAGTTTGGTCAATGAGCAGTTCTTC. The V and J genes are TRBV19 and TRBJ2-1, with unresolved D. The V end was cut by 5 bases, the J end by 6 bases, with 5 bases between. The CDR3 spans 11 residues. CDR1 and CDR2 (germline): LNHDA, SQIVND (reference sequence).

The chain links TRBV7-8 to TRBJ1-1; D unclear. Germline CDR1 reads SGHVS; CDR2 reads FQNEAQ. The CDR3 contains 15 residues. V shed 2 bases and J shed 1 base, with 11 bases lying between them. The CDR3 loop is CASSLRRRGNTEAFF. The CDR3 nucleotides read TGTGCCAGCAGCTTAAGGAGGCGGGGGAACACTGAAGCTTTCTTT.

The chain couples TRBV7-2 to TRBJ2-6, with D hard to call. V gave up 0 bases and J gave up 0 bases, with 9 bases separating them. CDR3 length: 17 residues. CDR1 and CDR2 (germline): SGHTA, FQGNSA. The CDR3 sequence: CASSLAPVLSGANVLTF. The CDR3 DNA follows: TGTGCCAGCAGCTTAGCTCCTGTTCTCTCTGGGGCCAACGTCCTGACTTTC.

The chain recombines TRBV7-8 with TRBJ2-1; the match to TRBD2 covers 10 bases. The CDR3 totals 18 residues. With 4 bases clipped from V and 4 bases from J, the junction kept 13 bases outside the gene matches. Looked up from germline, CDR1 is SGHVS and CDR2 is FQNEAQ. The CDR3 region is CASSSSRTSGPAYNEQFF. The CDR3 DNA follows: TGTGCCAGCAGCTCCTCTCGGACTAGCGGTCCCGCTTACAATGAGCAGTTCTTC.

This rearrangement joins TRBV5-1 to TRBJ2-2, with 7 bases matching TRBD2. This CDR3 region has 17 residues. Trimming removed 3 bases from V and 3 bases from J; junction bases left unmatched: 11. Germline V gives CDR1 SGHRS, CDR2 YFSETQ. The CDR3 DNA reads as TGCGCCAGCAGCTCCAAATCCGGGGGAGGGGACACCGGGGAGCTGTTTTTT. Encoded protein: CASSSKSGGGDTGELFF. The complete variable domain, with remaining parts taken from reference TRBV5-1 and TRBJ2-2, reads KAGVTQTPRYLIKTRGQQVTLSCSPISGHRSVSWYQQTPGQGLQFLFEYFSETQRNKGNFPGRFSGRQFSNSRSEMNVSTLELGDSALYLCASSSKSGGGDTGELFFGEGSRLTVL.

The chain uses TRBV7-2 and TRBJ2-5, with D possibly TRBD2 on 6 matching bases. V was clipped by 5 bases and J by 0 bases, with 13 bases between them. Germline CDR1 and CDR2: SGHTA and FQGNSA. The CDR3 contains 15 residues. CDR3 DNA sequence: TGTGCCAGCAGCCACAAACGGGGGAACCAAGAGACCCAGTACTTC. It codes for CASSHKRGNQETQYF.

The J gene is TRBJ2-6, the V gene TRBV7-9; D is perhaps TRBD1 (6 bases). Germline V gene data show CDR1 as SEHNR and CDR2 as FQNEAQ (reference sequence). Trimming took off 1 base at V and 2 bases at J, with 15 bases between the two ends. The length of the CDR3 is 18 residues. The CDR3: CASSLGARTAPGANVLTF. The CDR3 DNA reads TGTGCCAGCAGCTTAGGGGCCCGGACAGCCCCTGGGGCCAACGTCCTGACTTTC.

The rearrangement joins TRBV5-6 to TRBJ1-5; tentative D call: TRBD1 (5 bases). Per the germline V gene, CDR1 is SGHDT and CDR2 is YYEEEE. V shed 0 bases and J shed 4 bases, with 8 bases lying between them. The CDR3 is made up of 14 amino acids. CDR3 sequence (DNA): TGTGCCAGCAGCTTGGGACAGCGGAATCAGCCCCAGCATTTT. Translated: CASSLGQRNQPQHF.

This rearrangement joins TRBV28 to TRBJ2-6; TRBD1 agrees at 9 bases. CDR1 MDHEN and CDR2 SYDVKM come from the germline V gene. Germline trimming cut 6 bases from V and 2 bases from J; bases unmatched to any gene: 2. The CDR3 sequence is 15 residues long. The CDR3 loop reads CASRTGGAGANVLTF. CDR3 DNA: TGTGCCAGCAGAACAGGGGGCGCTGGGGCCAACGTCCTGACTTTC.

The chain employs TRBV2 and TRBJ2-1; TRBD2 agrees at 11 bases. The germline V gene has CDR1 SNHLY and CDR2 FYNNEI. V shed 7 bases and J 8 bases; nucleotides not matched to a gene: 13. The CDR3 spans 16 residues. CDR3 nucleotide sequence: TGTGCCAGCACTGGAGGGCTAGCGGGGGGTTTGGATGAGCAGTTCTTC. It translates to CASTGGLAGGLDEQFF.

V is TRBV3-1 (or the pseudogene TRBV3-2) and J is TRBJ2-2; D possibly corresponds to TRBD2 (5 bases). The CDR3 has 14 residues. CDR1 and CDR2 (germline): LGHDT, YNNKEL (reference sequence). Trimming shortened V by 0 bases and J by 7 bases, and 9 bases separated the two germline ends. The CDR3 region has the DNA TGTGCCAGCAGCCAAGATGCGGGTTTCGGGGAGCTGTTTTTT. This translates into CASSQDAGFGELFF.

The chain recombines TRBV2 with TRBJ1-6; 11 bases match TRBD1. The CDR3 loop spans 16 amino acids. V gave up 5 bases and J gave up 7 bases; unmatched junction bases: 7. Looked up from germline, CDR1 is SNHLY and CDR2 is FYNNEI. The CDR3 bases are TGTGCCAGCAGTCGGGACAGGGGGGATGAGAATTCACCCCTCCACTTT. Residues: CASSRDRGDENSPLHF. Based on the CDR3 plus reference TRBV2 and TRBJ1-6, the full variable domain is EPEVTQTPSHQVTQMGQEVILRCVPISNHLYFYWYRQILGQKVEFLVSFYNNEISEKSEIFDDQFSVERPDGSNFTLKIRSTKLEDSAMYFCASSRDRGDENSPLHFGNGTRLTVT.

This clone showed up just a few times. CDR3 nucleotide sequence: TGTGCCAGCAGTTTCGTTCAGGGGGCGCAATACGAGCAGTACTTC. Its translation is CASSFVQGAQYEQYF. The rearrangement links TRBV6-5 to TRBJ2-7, with TRBD1 matching 8 bases. V trimming: 4 bases; J trimming: 4 bases; junction bases outside the gene matches: 9. The CDR3 contains 15 residues. CDR1 is MNHEY and CDR2 is SVGAGI in the germline V gene.

About this clone itself: Other DNA sequences from this sample encode an identical CDR3 as well. V is TRBV28 and J is TRBJ1-2; D is possibly TRBD1 (6 bases). This CDR3 is built from 13 residues. V lost 5 bases, J lost 2 bases, and 9 bases lay in between. CDR1 and CDR2 (germline): MDHEN, SYDVKM. The CDR3 region is CASSLRGNYGYTF. For the CDR3, the DNA is TGTGCCAGCAGTCTTAGGGGGAACTATGGCTACACCTTC.

This rearrangement joins TRBV7-9 to TRBJ1-2, with D uncertain. Per germline, CDR1 SEHNR and CDR2 FQNEAQ (reference sequence). Trimming shortened V by 2 bases and J by 8 bases, and 9 bases separated the two germline ends. The CDR3 is made up of 12 amino acids. The CDR3 here is CASSLTPGGYTF. The CDR3 nucleotides read TGTGCCAGCAGCTTAACACCGGGCGGCTACACCTTC.

The rearrangement uses TRBV7-2 and TRBJ2-1, with 10 bases that match TRBD1. Unmatched junction bases numbered 7, after V lost 6 bases and J lost 8 bases. Germline loops: CDR1 SGHTA, CDR2 FQGNSA. The CDR3 spans 14 residues. The CDR3 loop is CASRKGQGPYEQFF. The CDR3 DNA reads as TGTGCCAGCAGGAAGGGACAGGGGCCCTATGAGCAGTTCTTC.

This sequence joins TRBV28 and TRBJ2-7; D not resolved. Trimming took 5 bases from V and 7 from J, leaving 15 bases between them. This CDR3 contains 13 residues. The V gene's germline CDR1 is MDHEN and CDR2 SYDVKM. The CDR3 region is CASSPGSYYEQYF. The DNA of the CDR3 is TGTGCCAGCAGTCCCGGGTCTTATTATGAGCAGTACTTC.

The chain has TRBV5-4 and TRBJ2-5; 10 nucleotides agree with TRBD2. The CDR3 totals 16 residues. In germline, CDR1 is SGHNT, CDR2 YYREEE (reference sequence). V lost 4 bases to trimming and J lost 4 bases; unmatched junction nucleotides: 10. The CDR3 loop reads CASSPGATSGSETQYF. CDR3 in DNA: TGTGCCAGCAGCCCAGGGGCGACTAGCGGGTCAGAGACCCAGTACTTC. The variable domain in full, completed from reference TRBV5-4 and TRBJ2-5, reads ETGVTQSPTHLIKTRGQQVTLRCSSQSGHNTVSWYQQALGQGPQFIFQYYREEENGRGNFPPRFSGLQFPNYSSELNVNALELDDSALYLCASSPGATSGSETQYFGPGTRLLVL.

V is TRBV2 and J is TRBJ2-1, with D possibly matching TRBD1 (5 bases). V lost 6 bases and J 6 bases, leaving 21 bases between the germline ends. The length of the CDR3 is 16 residues. From germline, CDR1 is SNHLY and CDR2 FYNNEI. CDR3 nucleotides: TGTGCCAGCAGCTGGGGTAGGGGCCTCGGGTTCAATGAGCAGTTCTTC. This translates into CASSWGRGLGFNEQFF.

The chain has TRBV6-1 and TRBJ2-7; 7 nucleotides align to TRBD2. Germline loops: CDR1 MNHNS, CDR2 SASEGT. The CDR3 contains 18 residues. Losses at the gene ends were 4 bases for V and 0 bases for J; bases not matched to a gene: 15. The CDR3 DNA follows: TGTGCCAGCAGTGGACCTTCCGTAGCGGGCCGCAGCTCCTACGAGCAGTACTTC. This sequence encodes CASSGPSVAGRSSYEQYF.

The J gene is TRBJ2-3, the V gene TRBV15, with TRBD2 identical over 7 bases. This CDR3 spans 16 amino acids. Germline V gives CDR1 LNHNV, CDR2 YYDKDF (reference sequence). V was pared by 1 base and J by 4 bases, with 8 bases of the junction left unmatched. The CDR3: CATSRGDGGNPDTQYF. Here the CDR3 DNA reads TGTGCCACCAGCAGAGGAGACGGGGGGAACCCAGATACGCAGTATTTT.

The rearrangement links TRBV3-1 (or the pseudogene TRBV3-2) to TRBJ1-6; no reliable D call. V lost 3 bases to trimming and J lost 4 bases, with 10 bases between them. The germline V gene has CDR1 LGHDT and CDR2 YNNKEL (reference sequence). The CDR3 contains 15 residues. The CDR3 nucleotides read TGTGCCAGCAGCCAGGCGGGATCATATAATTCACCCCTCCACTTT. Encoded protein: CASSQAGSYNSPLHF.

The chain has TRBV7-2 and TRBJ2-5, with D possibly TRBD2 on 6 matching bases. CDR1 SGHTA and CDR2 FQGNSA come from the germline V gene. V was shortened by 5 bases and J by 4 bases, with 11 bases between the two germline ends. The CDR3 covers 13 residues. The CDR3 here is CASSRGGGETQYF. CDR3 DNA: TGTGCCAGCAGCAGGGGAGGTGGAGAGACCCAGTACTTC.

The chain recombines TRBV10-3 with TRBJ2-5; D possibly uses TRBD1 or TRBD2 (5 bases each). CDR3 length equals 15 residues. The V gene's germline CDR1 is ENHRY and CDR2 SYGVKD. Trimming pared 3 bases from V and 5 bases from J, leaving 16 bases between. The CDR3 spells CAISDPGTYLETQYF. The CDR3, as DNA: TGTGCCATCAGTGACCCCGGGACCTACTTGGAGACCCAGTACTTC.

V gene TRBV9 combines with J gene TRBJ1-5; perhaps TRBD1 as D (6 bases). The V end was cut by 4 bases, the J end by 2 bases, with 22 bases between. This CDR3 spans 18 amino acids. Germline loops: CDR1 SGDLS, CDR2 YYNGEE. This CDR3 reads CASSSRVGGRSGNQPQHF. Here the CDR3 DNA reads TGTGCCAGCAGCTCCCGGGTAGGGGGGCGCTCGGGCAATCAGCCCCAGCATTTT.